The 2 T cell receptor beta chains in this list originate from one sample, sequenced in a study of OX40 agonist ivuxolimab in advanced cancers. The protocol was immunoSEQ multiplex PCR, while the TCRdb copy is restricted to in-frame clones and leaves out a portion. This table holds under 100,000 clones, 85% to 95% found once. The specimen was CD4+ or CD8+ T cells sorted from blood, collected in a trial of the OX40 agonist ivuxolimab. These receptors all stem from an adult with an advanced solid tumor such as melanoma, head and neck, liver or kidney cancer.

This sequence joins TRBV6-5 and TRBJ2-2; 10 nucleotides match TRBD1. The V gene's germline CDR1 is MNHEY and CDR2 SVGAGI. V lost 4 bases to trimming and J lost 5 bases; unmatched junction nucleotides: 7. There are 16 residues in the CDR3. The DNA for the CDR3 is TGTGCCAGCAGTTCTTTGCCGGGACAGGGGACCGGGGAGCTGTTTTTT. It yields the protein CASSSLPGQGTGELFF.

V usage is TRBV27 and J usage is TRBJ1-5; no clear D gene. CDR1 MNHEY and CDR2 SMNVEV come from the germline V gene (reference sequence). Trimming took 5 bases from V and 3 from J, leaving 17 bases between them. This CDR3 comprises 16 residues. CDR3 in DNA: TGTGCCAGCAGTCCCTCGGACGGAGAATACAATCAGCCCCAGCATTTT. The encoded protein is CASSPSDGEYNQPQHF.